The rows below give T cell receptor beta chains drawn from one sample of a study of CD8 T cells in ankylosing spondylitis. One entry per CDR3 protein results from TCRdb running MiXCR on the 5' RACE reads. The data show more than 35,000 distinct CDR3 sequences, with roughly 2.6% seen just once and 4% to 5.5% held by the top ten. Material: blood, either unsorted or a sorted T cell fraction (not recorded which). The origin of the receptors is a male donor with ankylosing spondylitis or in good health (not recorded which). Both conserved end residues are trimmed from each CDR3. The order of the fields is J gene, clone size, V gene, CDR3 protein. The size field reads once, few, many, or a class for an expanded clone.

j_call: TRBJ2-1
clone_size: many
v_call: TRBV9
cdr3_aa: ASSGLVGYEQF

j_call: TRBJ2-5
clone_size: many
v_call: TRBV9
cdr3_aa: ASSVAIEETQY

j_call: TRBJ2-1
clone_size: many
v_call: TRBV9
cdr3_aa: ASSPRLAGGPGNEQF

j_call: TRBJ2-1
clone_size: many
v_call: TRBV9
cdr3_aa: ASSVRPGGSYNEQF

j_call: TRBJ2-3
clone_size: many
v_call: TRBV9
cdr3_aa: ASSVTGGQRDTQY

j_call: TRBJ2-7
clone_size: few
v_call: TRBV9
cdr3_aa: ASSVGPEGEQY

j_call: TRBJ1-2
clone_size: many
v_call: TRBV9
cdr3_aa: ASSVAGADNYGYT

j_call: TRBJ2-2
clone_size: many
v_call: TRBV9
cdr3_aa: ASRGLAGEGELF

j_call: TRBJ2-5
clone_size: many
v_call: TRBV6-5
cdr3_aa: ASRVVEY

j_call: TRBJ1-5
clone_size: many
v_call: TRBV9
cdr3_aa: ASGGEGDFSNQPQH

j_call: TRBJ1-1
clone_size: many
v_call: TRBV6-4
cdr3_aa: ATYIDRQDTEAF

j_call: TRBJ1-4
clone_size: many
v_call: TRBV9
cdr3_aa: ASNGRGRPNEKLF

j_call: TRBJ2-7
clone_size: many
v_call: TRBV21-1
cdr3_aa: ASSSRQTYEQY

j_call: TRBJ1-5
clone_size: many
v_call: TRBV9
cdr3_aa: ASSQGGAGNQPQH

j_call: TRBJ2-1
clone_size: many
v_call: TRBV9
cdr3_aa: ASSVSAGGNVDEQF

j_call: TRBJ2-3
clone_size: many
v_call: TRBV9
cdr3_aa: ASSVESRVAGDTQY

j_call: TRBJ2-5
clone_size: many
v_call: TRBV9
cdr3_aa: ASSVDRGTETQY

j_call: TRBJ2-5
clone_size: many
v_call: TRBV9
cdr3_aa: ASTLAGGAQETQY

j_call: TRBJ2-2
clone_size: many
v_call: TRBV9
cdr3_aa: ASSETSVGSGELF

j_call: TRBJ1-5
clone_size: medium-sized
v_call: TRBV9
cdr3_aa: ASSVGQGGNQPQH

j_call: TRBJ2-2
clone_size: many
v_call: TRBV9
cdr3_aa: ASSPRTGGGNTGELF

j_call: TRBJ2-2
clone_size: many
v_call: TRBV9
cdr3_aa: ASGNTGELF

j_call: TRBJ2-1
clone_size: many
v_call: TRBV9
cdr3_aa: ASSRQPLGDEQF

j_call: TRBJ2-2
clone_size: many
v_call: TRBV9
cdr3_aa: ASSVDGGPNTGELF

j_call: TRBJ1-3
clone_size: many
v_call: TRBV9
cdr3_aa: ASSVGREGNTIY

j_call: TRBJ1-2
clone_size: many
v_call: TRBV9
cdr3_aa: ASSVGSDYGYT

j_call: TRBJ1-2
clone_size: many
v_call: TRBV9
cdr3_aa: ASSPYYYGYT

j_call: TRBJ2-5
clone_size: many
v_call: TRBV9
cdr3_aa: ASSVDAVKETQY

j_call: TRBJ2-1
clone_size: many
v_call: TRBV9
cdr3_aa: ASRTGTGADNEQF

j_call: TRBJ2-3
clone_size: many
v_call: TRBV12-3/TRBV12-4
cdr3_aa: ASSLGGSGTNFWTDTQY

j_call: TRBJ2-2
clone_size: many
v_call: TRBV9
cdr3_aa: ASSSWGNTGELF

j_call: TRBJ2-3
clone_size: many
v_call: TRBV9
cdr3_aa: ASSVGAAGTDTQY

j_call: TRBJ2-2
clone_size: many
v_call: TRBV9
cdr3_aa: ASSVQGGSRFTGELF

j_call: TRBJ2-6
clone_size: many
v_call: TRBV9
cdr3_aa: ASSVVQGSPGANVLT

j_call: TRBJ2-3
clone_size: many
v_call: TRBV9
cdr3_aa: ASSVDSSSTDTQY

j_call: TRBJ1-2
clone_size: many
v_call: TRBV9
cdr3_aa: ASSLSHLHGYGYT

j_call: TRBJ2-3
clone_size: many
v_call: TRBV9
cdr3_aa: ASSVPSTDTQY

j_call: TRBJ2-5
clone_size: many
v_call: TRBV9
cdr3_aa: ASSVEQGGETQY

j_call: TRBJ1-4
clone_size: many
v_call: TRBV9
cdr3_aa: ASSVRTGAPNEKLF

j_call: TRBJ2-5
clone_size: many
v_call: TRBV9
cdr3_aa: ASSVPGRETQY

j_call: TRBJ1-1
clone_size: few
v_call: TRBV9
cdr3_aa: ASSFTGYTEAF

j_call: TRBJ2-1
clone_size: many
v_call: TRBV9
cdr3_aa: ASTPSGSSYNEQF

j_call: TRBJ2-7
clone_size: many
v_call: TRBV9
cdr3_aa: ASSPGTGEQY

j_call: TRBJ2-1
clone_size: many
v_call: TRBV9
cdr3_aa: ASSVGSSNNEQF

j_call: TRBJ2-1
clone_size: many
v_call: TRBV9
cdr3_aa: ASSVASQDEQF

j_call: TRBJ1-6
clone_size: many
v_call: TRBV9
cdr3_aa: ASSVGDSPLH

j_call: TRBJ2-1
clone_size: many
v_call: TRBV9
cdr3_aa: ASSRGSYNEQF

j_call: TRBJ2-7
clone_size: many
v_call: TRBV9
cdr3_aa: ASSVATGHSREQY

j_call: TRBJ1-5
clone_size: many
v_call: TRBV9
cdr3_aa: ASSQSGWGDQPQH

j_call: TRBJ2-1
clone_size: many
v_call: TRBV9
cdr3_aa: ASSVGGRGSYNEQF